The sequence of this T cell receptor (beta chain) was determined in a study of molecular identifiers for immune sequencing clone quantification. Generation of bulk TCR libraries relied on previously described methods and listed TCR primers. Using its own MiXCR run on the PCR reads, TCRdb lists one record per CDR3 protein. The sample yields 100,000 or so distinct CDR3 sequences, 30% to 35% seen once. Per the germline V gene, CDR1 is SGHDN and CDR2 is FVKESK. V lost 5 bases and J lost 2, with 16 bases in between. This CDR3 region has 16 residues. Study results and limitations: Clonotypes surpassing 20 RNA copies contained over 97% of effector molecules, versus under 1% in naive cells. Highly expanded clone sizes could be underestimated by identical TCR molecules sharing a barcode.

The authors gated naive CD8 T cells as CD8+CD4-CCR7+CD45RA+ for sorting. This clonotype was counted at least ten times. Its antigen is not known. Sequencing input: naive CD8+ T cells from blood, with Jurkat cell RNA spiked in. Sample subset: FACS-sorted CD8+CD4-CCR7+CD45RA+ naive T cells. The chain employs TRBV14 and TRBJ2-1; D is possibly TRBD1 (6 bases). The TCR was taken from a human donor in good health. Some libraries in this study had Jurkat cell RNA spiked in. The CDR3: CASSTVQGPPYNEQFF. The CDR3 nucleotides read TGTGCCAGCAGCACGGTCCAGGGGCCACCCTACAATGAGCAGTTCTTC.